This passage covers 16 T cell receptor beta chains from one sample sequenced in a study of shared clonotypes between healthy human individuals. The data were produced by immunoSEQ multiplex PCR, yet TCRdb's version contains in-frame clones alone and is incomplete. The data contain approximately 1,000,000 clones, 70% to 80% of them singletons. Sequencing was performed on memory CD4+ T cells from PBMCs. Subset reported: CD45RA-negative fraction. Receptors originate from a man aged 18 to 29 in good health. Some clones in this sample may be carry-over from other donors' samples.

The genes are TRBV6-1 and TRBJ2-1; D uncertain. Germline CDR1 and CDR2: MNHNS and SASEGT. Trimming removed 0 bases from V and 4 bases from J, with 10 bases in between. The CDR3 contains 15 residues. The CDR3 protein is CASSEANGPYNEQFF. The CDR3 DNA reads as TGTGCCAGCAGTGAAGCTAACGGCCCATACAATGAGCAGTTCTTC.

The chain employs TRBV2 and TRBJ1-5; 7 bases match TRBD1. The trim removed 7 bases at V and 6 bases at J, leaving 6 bases unmatched. Germline V gives CDR1 SNHLY, CDR2 FYNNEI. CDR3 length: 13 residues. CDR3 nucleotide sequence: TGTGCCAGCAAAGGACAGGCTGGTCAGCCCCAGCATTTT. It is translated as CASKGQAGQPQHF.

The genes are TRBV19 and TRBJ1-5, with 8 bases matching TRBD1. The CDR3 loop spans 16 amino acids. Germline V gives CDR1 LNHDA, CDR2 SQIVND (reference sequence). Germline trimming cut 2 bases from V and 5 bases from J; bases unmatched to any gene: 8. In DNA form, the CDR3 reads TGTGCCAGTAGTATAACCGGACAGGGTGGTGATCAGCCCCAGCATTTT. Protein sequence: CASSITGQGGDQPQHF.

This clone was seen only once. V gene TRBV10-2 combines with J gene TRBJ2-7; 7 bases agree with TRBD1. The germline V gene has CDR1 WSHSY and CDR2 SAAADI. The CDR3 runs to 13 residues. The junction had 8 bases not matched to a gene; V was cut back by 6 bases and J by 6 bases. Here the CDR3 reads CASRDRTASEQYF. The CDR3 DNA sequence: TGCGCCAGCAGGGACAGGACCGCCTCCGAGCAGTACTTC.

This CDR3 reads CASSQAGVVTGELFF. Here the CDR3 DNA reads TGTGCCAGCAGCCAAGCAGGGGTTGTCACCGGGGAGCTGTTTTTT. The rearrangement joins TRBV16 to TRBJ2-2, with TRBD1 as a possible D gene (6 bases). Germline V CDR1 and CDR2: KGHSY, FQNENV. Trimming pared 2 bases from V and 4 bases from J, leaving 11 bases between. The CDR3 extends over 15 amino acids.

The chain carries TRBV6-1 and TRBJ1-1, with D perhaps matching TRBD1 (5 bases). This CDR3 region has 14 residues. V lost 6 bases, J lost 5 bases, and 16 bases lay in between. Germline V CDR1 and CDR2: MNHNS, SASEGT. CDR3 residues: CASREDISETEAFF. CDR3 DNA: TGTGCCAGCAGGGAGGACATCTCAGAGACTGAAGCTTTCTTT.

The chain links TRBV2 to TRBJ1-1; D remains ambiguous. The V end lost 3 bases, the J end lost 0 bases, and 8 bases lay between the germline ends. CDR1 is SNHLY, CDR2 FYNNEI, per germline. This CDR3 has 14 amino acids. CDR3 region: CASSEQVMNTEAFF. The CDR3 DNA reads as TGTGCCAGCAGTGAGCAGGTAATGAACACTGAAGCTTTCTTT.

V and J are TRBV7-9 and TRBJ1-1, with D possibly TRBD1 on 5 matching bases. The CDR3 is 12 amino acids. V gave up 1 base and J gave up 10 bases, with 10 bases separating them. Germline CDR1 SEHNR, CDR2 FQNEAQ (reference sequence). DNA of the CDR3: TGTGCCAGCAGCTTAGAGCAGGGTTCAGCTTTCTTT. Translation gives CASSLEQGSAFF.

This chain links TRBV28 with TRBJ1-1, with TRBD1 identical over 8 bases. V lost 6 bases, J lost 3 bases, and 9 bases stayed unmatched. The CDR3 covers 15 residues. The V gene's germline CDR1 is MDHEN and CDR2 SYDVKM. DNA for the CDR3: TGTGCCAGCAGGATACAGGGGGTTAGGGACACTGAAGCTTTCTTT. Translation gives CASRIQGVRDTEAFF.

The chain joins TRBV30 to TRBJ2-4; perhaps TRBD1 as D (5 bases). Trimming cost V 5 bases and J 1 base, with 15 bases left between them. The CDR3 contains 15 residues. Germline V gene data show CDR1 as GTSNPN and CDR2 as SVGIG (reference sequence). CDR3 DNA: TGTGCCTGGGAGCGACCGTCAGGGGCCAAAAACATTCAGTACTTC. The encoded protein is CAWERPSGAKNIQYF. Full variable domain (remainder filled in from reference TRBV30 and TRBJ2-4): SQTIHQWPATLVQPVGSPLSLECTVEGTSNPNLYWYRQAAGRGLQLLFYSVGIGQISSEVPQNLSASRPQDRQFILSSKKLLLSDSGFYLCAWERPSGAKNIQYFGAGTRLSVL.

The table lists this clone with a few counts. The rearrangement joins TRBV9 to TRBJ1-2; 7 nucleotides match TRBD1. V lost 0 bases, J lost 5 bases, and 7 bases stayed unmatched. Germline assignment: CDR1 SGDLS and CDR2 YYNGEE. This CDR3 has 15 residues. Here the CDR3 DNA reads TGTGCCAGCAGCGTAGGGGGACAGAGCCGATATGGCTACACCTTC. Its protein product is CASSVGGQSRYGYTF.

The chain is built from TRBV30 and TRBJ2-1, with D perhaps matching TRBD2 (5 bases). Trimming removed 2 bases from V and 5 bases from J, with 10 bases in between. The CDR3 covers 13 residues. The germline CDR1 and CDR2 sequences are GTSNPN and SVGIG (reference sequence). CDR3 DNA sequence: TGTGCCTGGAGTTTAGGACTGAACAATGAGCAGTTCTTC. Protein: CAWSLGLNNEQFF.

In its sample, this clone was seen many times. Additional DNA sequences in this sample encode the identical CDR3. The rearrangement uses TRBV28 and TRBJ2-7; D remains unclear. The V gene lost 4 bases and the J gene lost 1 base, with 17 bases spanning the gap. This CDR3 comprises 16 residues. Germline values: CDR1 MDHEN, CDR2 SYDVKM. The CDR3 DNA reads as TGTGCCAGCAGTTCTCCTAGTCGCAGGCCATCCTACGAGCAGTACTTC. Its protein product is CASSSPSRRPSYEQYF.

The V and J genes are TRBV1 and TRBJ2-7. TRBV1 has pseudogene status. This CDR3 has 15 residues. CDR3 nucleotides: TGCACCAGCAGCCAAGTCGCTGGGAAATCCTACGAGCAGTACTTC. Amino acid sequence: CTSSQVAGKSYEQYF.

This chain joins TRBV27 and TRBJ2-7; D is perhaps TRBD1 or TRBD2 (5 bases each). The CDR3 is 13 amino acids. Germline V gives CDR1 MNHEY, CDR2 SMNVEV (reference sequence). V was pared by 5 bases and J by 8 bases, with 16 bases between. CDR3 in DNA: TGTGCCAGCAGTGACGGTGGGGGATATCAGCAGTACTTC. It translates to CASSDGGGYQQYF.

The chain has TRBV5-4 and TRBJ2-1; 7 nucleotides agree with TRBD2. V lost 0 bases to trimming and J lost 2 bases; unmatched junction nucleotides: 2. Germline lookup yields CDR1 SGHNT and CDR2 YYREEE (reference sequence). The CDR3 totals 15 residues. For the CDR3, the DNA is TGTGCCAGCAGCTTGGACGGACTAGCCTACAATGAGCAGTTCTTC. It codes for CASSLDGLAYNEQFF.